The 32 T cell receptor beta chains below come from one sample, sequenced in a study of blood T cell repertoires in COVID-19. The data were produced by immunoSEQ multiplex PCR, yet TCRdb's version contains in-frame clones alone and is incomplete. The table includes a few hundred thousand clones, more than 75% detected once. Input material: peripheral blood. The source is a man aged 60 to 75 who had recovered from COVID-19.

The chain links TRBV5-1 to TRBJ2-1, with 7 bases fitting TRBD1. Trimming took 4 bases from V and 1 from J; bases not matched to a gene: 2. CDR1 is SGHRS, CDR2 YFSETQ, per germline. There are 14 residues in the CDR3. The CDR3 DNA reads as TGCGCCAGCAGCCCGACAGGGTCCTACAATGAGCAGTTCTTC. This encodes CASSPTGSYNEQFF.

J is TRBJ1-1 and V is TRBV5-1; 9 bases align to TRBD1. Germline lookup yields CDR1 SGHRS and CDR2 YFSETQ. The CDR3 is 15 residues long. The ends lost 4 bases at V and 1 base at J; junction bases unmatched: 5. The CDR3 loop is CASSPGTGRNTEAFF. The CDR3 DNA sequence: TGCGCCAGCAGCCCTGGGACAGGGAGGAACACTGAAGCTTTCTTT.

The chain carries TRBV5-1 and TRBJ2-1; 10 bases are shared with TRBD1. Germline CDR1 and CDR2: SGHRS and YFSETQ. CDR3 length: 15 residues. Unmatched junction bases numbered 8, after V lost 0 bases and J lost 11 bases. The CDR3 spells CASSLGDRGALKQFF. The CDR3 DNA sequence: TGCGCCAGCAGCTTGGGGGACAGGGGAGCCCTTAAGCAGTTCTTC.

This rearrangement joins TRBV7-8 to TRBJ2-7; 9 nucleotides line up with TRBD1. With 2 bases clipped from V and 3 bases from J, the junction kept 8 bases outside the gene matches. Germline CDR1 reads SGHVS; CDR2 reads FQNEAQ. This CDR3 comprises 16 residues. Written as DNA, the CDR3 is TGTGCCAGCAGCTTAAGTGGGGACAGGGTGAACTACGAGCAGTACTTC. Its translation is CASSLSGDRVNYEQYF.

The rearrangement joins TRBV5-1 to TRBJ1-4; 9 bases fit TRBD1. J lost 8 bases, V lost 0 bases, and 2 bases had no gene match. The CDR3 is 14 amino acids. The germline V gene encodes CDR1 SGHRS and CDR2 YFSETQ. The CDR3: CASSLDRGREKLFF. In DNA form, the CDR3 reads TGCGCCAGCAGCTTGGACAGGGGGCGCGAAAAACTGTTTTTT.

This chain uses TRBV7-2 with TRBJ2-3, with 15 nucleotides matching TRBD2. Trimming at V came to 4 bases and at J to 5 bases, leaving 10 bases not matched to a gene. This CDR3 region has 18 residues. Germline CDR1 reads SGHTA; CDR2 reads FQGNSA. The CDR3 DNA follows: TGTGCCAGCAGCTCGGGGGGACTAGCGGGAGGTGCCGGAGATACGCAGTATTTT. Translating it yields CASSSGGLAGGAGDTQYF.

The rearrangement uses TRBV10-3 and TRBJ1-4; 10 nucleotides line up with TRBD1. The V segment lost 3 bases and the J segment 8 bases; nucleotides outside the gene matches: 6. Germline values: CDR1 ENHRY, CDR2 SYGVKD. This CDR3 region has 15 residues. The chain's CDR3 is CAISEGDRGGEKLFF. In nucleotides, the CDR3 is TGTGCCATCAGTGAAGGGGACAGGGGAGGCGAAAAACTGTTTTTT.

This clone has more than one count but fewer than ten. This sequence joins TRBV5-1 and TRBJ2-3, with TRBD1 matching over 7 bases. CDR3 length equals 16 residues. The germline gives CDR1 SGHRS, CDR2 YFSETQ. Trimming removed 5 bases from V and 4 bases from J; junction bases left unmatched: 13. Here the CDR3 DNA reads TGCGCCAGCAGTGTACGGCTGGGACAGCAGTCAGATACGCAGTATTTT. This translates into CASSVRLGQQSDTQYF.

The chain combines TRBV30 with TRBJ1-1; D is ambiguous. This CDR3 spans 13 amino acids. Germline V gene sequence: CDR1 GTSNPN, CDR2 SVGIG (reference sequence). V lost 2 bases to trimming and J lost 5 bases, with 12 bases between them. CDR3 in amino acids: CAWSNAFKTEAFF. The CDR3 DNA reads as TGTGCCTGGAGTAACGCGTTCAAGACTGAAGCTTTCTTT. Drawing the rest from reference TRBV30 and TRBJ1-1, the complete variable domain is SQTIHQWPATLVQPVGSPLSLECTVEGTSNPNLYWYRQAAGRGLQLLFYSVGIGQISSEVPQNLSASRPQDRQFILSSKKLLLSDSGFYLCAWSNAFKTEAFFGQGTRLTVV.

This clone was observed a single time. V gene TRBV28 combines with J gene TRBJ1-2; 9 nucleotides match TRBD1. After removal of 2 bases from V and 8 bases from J, the junction contained 6 bases not matched to a gene. The V gene's germline CDR1 is MDHEN and CDR2 SYDVKM. The CDR3 is 14 amino acids. DNA of the CDR3: TGTGCCAGCAGTTTAGGGGACAGGGCATCAGGCTACACCTTC. It codes for CASSLGDRASGYTF.

This chain connects TRBV27 to TRBJ2-2, with D possibly matching TRBD1 (6 bases). Trimming shortened V by 5 bases and J by 1 base, and 8 bases separated the two germline ends. Germline values: CDR1 MNHEY, CDR2 SMNVEV (reference sequence). The CDR3 extends over 14 amino acids. The CDR3, as DNA: TGTGCCAGCAGTAAGGGACAGAACACCGGGGAGCTGTTTTTT. It codes for CASSKGQNTGELFF.

V is TRBV28 and J is TRBJ1-1, with D tentatively TRBD1 (5 bases). The V gene lost 5 bases and the J gene lost 5 bases, with 12 bases spanning the gap. This CDR3 has 13 amino acids. CDR1 and CDR2 from the germline V gene are MDHEN and SYDVKM. The chain's CDR3 is CASSLGGRTEAFF. In DNA, the CDR3 is TGTGCCAGCAGTCTGGGGGGGAGGACTGAAGCTTTCTTT.

The rearrangement joins TRBV7-3 to TRBJ1-2, with 7 bases fitting TRBD1. Trimming at V came to 2 bases and at J to 8 bases, leaving 11 bases not matched to a gene. Germline V lookup: CDR1 SGHTA, CDR2 FQGTGA. This CDR3 is built from 15 residues. The CDR3 loop reads CASSLWPTGNEGYTF. For the CDR3, the DNA is TGTGCCAGCAGCTTATGGCCGACAGGGAATGAAGGCTACACCTTC.

V is TRBV19 and J is TRBJ1-1, with D uncertain. With 4 bases removed from V and 6 bases from J, the gap between germline ends came to 15 bases. Germline-derived CDR1 and CDR2 are LNHDA and SQIVND (reference sequence). The CDR3 runs 14 residues. The CDR3 DNA sequence: TGTGCCAGTAGTAGGCAGGCCCGGATGGCTGAAGCTTTCTTT. Translated: CASSRQARMAEAFF. Together with reference TRBV19 and TRBJ1-1, the CDR3 gives the full variable domain: DGGITQSPKYLFRKEGQNVTLSCEQNLNHDAMYWYRQDPGQGLRLIYYSQIVNDFQKGDIAEGYSVSREKKESFPLTVTSAQKNPTAFYLCASSRQARMAEAFFGQGTRLTVV.

The table lists this clone with many counts. The chain carries TRBV5-1 and TRBJ2-1, with TRBD2 matching over 9 bases. CDR3 size: 15 residues. V lost 7 bases to trimming and J lost 7 bases; unmatched junction nucleotides: 12. CDR1 is SGHRS, CDR2 YFSETQ, per germline. CDR3 DNA sequence: TGCGCCAGCCGCACATTAGCGGGAGAAGGAAATGAGCAGTTCTTC. Its protein is CASRTLAGEGNEQFF.

V is TRBV11-2 and J is TRBJ2-3; 10 bases agree with TRBD2. CDR1 SGHAT and CDR2 FQNNGV come from the germline V gene. There are 16 residues in the CDR3. V was pared by 4 bases and J by 2 bases, with 6 bases of the junction left unmatched. The CDR3 coding sequence is TGTGCCAGCAGCTCCCTGAGCGGGAGGGCCACAGATACGCAGTATTTT. Residues: CASSSLSGRATDTQYF.

The chain carries TRBV21-1 and TRBJ1-2; no check of the table's D call, TRBD1, against the DNA was made. TRBV21-1 represents a pseudogene. CDR3 size: 16 residues. CDR3 protein: CASSKDRDRGHYGYTF. CDR3 nucleotide sequence: TGTGCCAGCAGCAAAGATAGGGACAGGGGACACTATGGCTACACCTTC.

The chain is built from TRBV7-9 and TRBJ2-1; TRBD2 aligns across 9 bases. CDR3 size: 18 residues. V dropped 6 bases and J dropped 5; count of bases not matched to a gene: 17. Per the germline V gene, CDR1 is SEHNR and CDR2 is FQNEAQ (reference sequence). The CDR3 bases are TGTGCCAGCAGACCGCTAAAAGGGGCGGGAGGGCTTAACAATGAGCAGTTCTTC. It codes for CASRPLKGAGGLNNEQFF.

The chain couples TRBV19 to TRBJ2-1, with 11 positions matching TRBD2. This CDR3 has 16 residues. Germline V lookup: CDR1 LNHDA, CDR2 SQIVND (reference sequence). Trimming at V came to 3 bases and at J to 7 bases, leaving 8 bases not matched to a gene. The CDR3 protein is CASSMALAGGRNEQFF. The DNA for the CDR3 is TGTGCCAGTAGTATGGCCCTAGCGGGAGGACGGAATGAGCAGTTCTTC.

The V call is TRBV19, the J call TRBJ1-1; the match to TRBD1 covers 7 bases. The CDR3 length is 14 residues. The ends lost 6 bases at V and 4 bases at J; junction bases unmatched: 8. From germline, CDR1 is LNHDA and CDR2 SQIVND (reference sequence). This chain's CDR3 is CASRTLPGGTEAFF. CDR3 bases: TGTGCCAGTAGGACCCTGCCAGGGGGCACTGAAGCTTTCTTT.

The chain is built from TRBV5-6 and TRBJ1-4; TRBD1 agrees at 9 bases. There are 14 residues in the CDR3. V gave up 4 bases and J gave up 6 bases; unmatched junction bases: 4. The germline CDR1 and CDR2 sequences are SGHDT and YYEEEE. CDR3 protein: CASSTGTGYEKLFF. CDR3 DNA: TGTGCCAGCAGCACCGGGACAGGGTATGAAAAACTGTTTTTT.

This clone was counted a single time. The V gene is TRBV28, the J gene TRBJ1-2, with D tentatively TRBD1 (5 bases). The CDR3 is 14 amino acids. Germline V gene sequence: CDR1 MDHEN, CDR2 SYDVKM. V lost 6 bases and J 8 bases, leaving 19 bases between the germline ends. In DNA, the CDR3 is TGTGCCAGCAGCCCCGGAACAGGCCTCTTAGGCTACACCTTC. It codes for CASSPGTGLLGYTF.

The CDR3 coding sequence is TGTGCCACCAGTGATGCCGGCGGGGGGGAGAGCTCCTACAATGAGCAGTTCTTC. Protein: CATSDAGGGESSYNEQFF. This rearrangement joins TRBV24-1 to TRBJ2-1; TRBD2 matches 9 bases. Germline V gene data show CDR1 as KGHDR and CDR2 as SFDVKD. J lost 0 bases, V lost 3 bases, and 8 bases had no gene match. The CDR3 contains 18 residues.

The CDR3 loop reads CASSLEGAYGYTF. CDR3 in DNA: TGTGCCAGCAGTTTAGAGGGGGCCTATGGCTACACCTTC. The V and J genes are TRBV12-3 or TRBV12-4 and TRBJ1-2; 7 bases agree with TRBD1. Trimming cost V 1 base and J 4 bases; bases outside gene matches: 0. CDR3 length equals 13 residues.

The chain uses TRBV6-1 and TRBJ1-5; D remains ambiguous. Trimming took 3 bases from V and 11 from J, leaving 8 bases between them. Germline lookup yields CDR1 MNHNS and CDR2 SASEGT. CDR3 length: 11 amino acids. The CDR3 region is CASSELEAQHF. The CDR3 nucleotides are TGTGCCAGCAGTGAGTTGGAGGCCCAGCATTTT.

This rearrangement joins TRBV5-1 to TRBJ2-1; 9 bases are shared with TRBD2. This CDR3 region has 15 residues. CDR1 is SGHRS, CDR2 YFSETQ, per germline. Trimming at V came to 2 bases and at J to 7 bases, leaving 7 bases not matched to a gene. CDR3 amino acids: CASSFVAGGSNEQFF. For the CDR3, the DNA is TGCGCCAGCAGCTTCGTGGCGGGAGGGTCGAATGAGCAGTTCTTC. Variable domain in full (rest from reference TRBV5-1 and TRBJ2-1): KAGVTQTPRYLIKTRGQQVTLSCSPISGHRSVSWYQQTPGQGLQFLFEYFSETQRNKGNFPGRFSGRQFSNSRSEMNVSTLELGDSALYLCASSFVAGGSNEQFFGPGTRLTVL.

The rearrangement uses TRBV4-3 and TRBJ1-2; D perhaps matches TRBD1 (6 bases). The V gene's germline CDR1 is LGHNA and CDR2 YSLEER. Trimming cost V 1 base and J 5 bases, with 17 bases left between them. This CDR3 has 16 residues. For the CDR3, the DNA is TGCGCCAGCAGCCAAGTCACAGGGATTTGGGGATATGGCTACACCTTC. The encoded protein is CASSQVTGIWGYGYTF.

The chain carries TRBV30 and TRBJ2-2, with D possibly TRBD1 on 5 matching bases. The germline gives CDR1 GTSNPN, CDR2 SVGIG (reference sequence). Trimming removed 2 bases from V and 2 bases from J, with 18 bases in between. There are 17 residues in the CDR3. The CDR3 loop reads CAWSPLGPRPNTGELFF. CDR3 nucleotide sequence: TGTGCCTGGAGTCCCTTGGGGCCTAGACCAAACACCGGGGAGCTGTTTTTT.

The chain is built from TRBV28 and TRBJ1-2; 10 nucleotides match TRBD1. The CDR3 has 16 residues. Germline-derived CDR1 and CDR2 are MDHEN and SYDVKM. V shed 5 bases, J shed 4 bases, and the junction held 10 bases outside the gene matches. CDR3 sequence: CASSPPRQGASYGYTF. CDR3 nucleotide sequence: TGTGCCAGCAGTCCCCCTCGACAGGGGGCCTCCTATGGCTACACCTTC.

This chain links TRBV9 with TRBJ2-5; 8 bases match TRBD2. The V gene end was trimmed by 3 bases and the J gene end by 4 bases; junction bases not matched to a gene: 8. Germline assignment: CDR1 SGDLS and CDR2 YYNGEE. The CDR3 runs to 15 residues. CDR3 DNA: TGTGCCAGCAGCGATCCGGCGGGGGGTGGAGAGACCCAGTACTTC. Protein product: CASSDPAGGGETQYF. Variable domain in full (rest from reference TRBV9 and TRBJ2-5): DSGVTQTPKHLITATGQRVTLRCSPRSGDLSVYWYQQSLDQGLQFLIQYYNGEERAKGNILERFSAQQFPDLHSELNLSSLELGDSALYFCASSDPAGGGETQYFGPGTRLLVL.

This clone turned up a few times. As DNA, the CDR3 is TGTGCCAGTAGACAGCGCAATCAGCCCCAGCATTTT. As protein: CASRQRNQPQHF. The V gene is TRBV28, the J gene TRBJ1-5; possibly TRBD1 for D (5 bases). Germline CDR1 MDHEN, CDR2 SYDVKM. V was pared by 9 bases and J by 2 bases, with 8 bases between. The CDR3 sequence is 12 residues long.

V is TRBV5-3 and J is TRBJ1-4; TRBD1 aligns across 9 bases. TRBV5-3 is an ORF, and what it does is uncertain. The CDR3 extends over 16 amino acids. V lost 4 bases to trimming and J lost 2 bases; unmatched junction nucleotides: 6. The CDR3 bases are TGTGCCAGAAGCACGGACAGGGGTGGGACTAATGAAAAACTGTTTTTT. Encoded protein: CARSTDRGGTNEKLFF.